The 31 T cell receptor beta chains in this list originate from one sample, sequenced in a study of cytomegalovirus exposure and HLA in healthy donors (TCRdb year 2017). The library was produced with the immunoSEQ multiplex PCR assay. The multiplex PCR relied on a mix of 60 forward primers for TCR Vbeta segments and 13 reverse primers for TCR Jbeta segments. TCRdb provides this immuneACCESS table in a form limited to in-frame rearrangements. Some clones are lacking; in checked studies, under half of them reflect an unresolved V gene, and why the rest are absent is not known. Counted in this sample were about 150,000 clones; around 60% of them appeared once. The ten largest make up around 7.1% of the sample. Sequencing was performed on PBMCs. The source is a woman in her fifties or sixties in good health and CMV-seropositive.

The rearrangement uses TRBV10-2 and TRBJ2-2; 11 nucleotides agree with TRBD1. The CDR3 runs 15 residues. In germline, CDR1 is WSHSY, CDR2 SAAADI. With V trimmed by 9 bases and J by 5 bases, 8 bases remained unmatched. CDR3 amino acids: CASSARDRGTGELFF. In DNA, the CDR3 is TGCGCCAGTTCGGCTAGGGACAGGGGGACCGGGGAGCTGTTTTTT.

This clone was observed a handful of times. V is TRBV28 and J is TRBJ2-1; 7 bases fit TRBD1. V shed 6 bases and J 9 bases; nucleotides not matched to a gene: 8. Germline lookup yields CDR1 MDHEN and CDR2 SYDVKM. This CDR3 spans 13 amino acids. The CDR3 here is CASSGKGAGEQFF. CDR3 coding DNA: TGTGCCAGCAGCGGCAAGGGGGCAGGTGAGCAGTTCTTC.

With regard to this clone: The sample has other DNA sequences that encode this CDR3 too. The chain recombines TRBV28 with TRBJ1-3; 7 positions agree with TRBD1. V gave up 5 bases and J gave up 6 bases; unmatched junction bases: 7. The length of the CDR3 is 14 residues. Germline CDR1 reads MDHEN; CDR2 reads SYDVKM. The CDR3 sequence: CASSLLGQENTIYF. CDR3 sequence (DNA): TGTGCCAGCAGTCTACTTGGACAGGAAAACACCATATATTTT.

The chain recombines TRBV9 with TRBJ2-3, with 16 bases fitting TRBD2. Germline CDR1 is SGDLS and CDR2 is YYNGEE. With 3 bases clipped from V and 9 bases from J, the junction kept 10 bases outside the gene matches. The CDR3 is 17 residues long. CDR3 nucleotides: TGTGCCAGCAGCGCCGGGACTAGCGGGAGGGCCAGGAGGACGCAGTATTTT. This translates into CASSAGTSGRARRTQYF.

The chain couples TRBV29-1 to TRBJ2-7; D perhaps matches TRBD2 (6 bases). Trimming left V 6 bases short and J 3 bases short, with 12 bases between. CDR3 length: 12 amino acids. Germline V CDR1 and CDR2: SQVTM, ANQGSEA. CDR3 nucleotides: TGCAGCGTGGAGGAGGGACTCTACGAGCAGTACTTC. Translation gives CSVEEGLYEQYF.

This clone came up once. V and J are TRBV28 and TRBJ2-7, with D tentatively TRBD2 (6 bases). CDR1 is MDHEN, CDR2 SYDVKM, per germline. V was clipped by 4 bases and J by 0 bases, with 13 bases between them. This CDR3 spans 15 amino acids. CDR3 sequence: CASSSGDWSSYEQYF. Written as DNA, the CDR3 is TGTGCCAGCAGTTCCGGGGACTGGAGCTCCTACGAGCAGTACTTC.

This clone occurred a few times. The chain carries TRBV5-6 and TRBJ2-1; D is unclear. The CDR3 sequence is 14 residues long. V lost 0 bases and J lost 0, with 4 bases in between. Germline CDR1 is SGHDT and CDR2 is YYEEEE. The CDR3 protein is CASSLVSSYNEQFF. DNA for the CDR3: TGTGCCAGCAGCTTGGTCAGCTCCTACAATGAGCAGTTCTTC.

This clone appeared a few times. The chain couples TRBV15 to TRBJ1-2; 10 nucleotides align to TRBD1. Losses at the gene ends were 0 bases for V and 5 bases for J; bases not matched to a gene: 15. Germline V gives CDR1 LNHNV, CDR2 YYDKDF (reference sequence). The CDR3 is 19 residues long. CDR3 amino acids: CATSRDMGGVSGQGYGYTF. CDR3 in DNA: TGTGCCACCAGCAGAGATATGGGGGGGGTTTCGGGACAGGGGTATGGCTACACCTTC.

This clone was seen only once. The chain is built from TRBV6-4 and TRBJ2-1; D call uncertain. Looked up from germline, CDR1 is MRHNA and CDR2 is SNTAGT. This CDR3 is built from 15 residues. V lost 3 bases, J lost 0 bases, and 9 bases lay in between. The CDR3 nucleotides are TGTGCCAGCAGTGAGAATAGCTACTCCTACAATGAGCAGTTCTTC. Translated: CASSENSYSYNEQFF.

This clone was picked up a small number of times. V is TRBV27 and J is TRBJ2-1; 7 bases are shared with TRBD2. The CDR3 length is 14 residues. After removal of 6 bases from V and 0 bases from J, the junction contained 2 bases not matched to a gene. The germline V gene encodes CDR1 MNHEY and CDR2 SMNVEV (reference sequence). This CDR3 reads CASRWEGSYNEQFF. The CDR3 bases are TGTGCCAGCAGGTGGGAGGGCTCCTACAATGAGCAGTTCTTC.

The CDR3 spells CASSAGQGSKNEQFF. The CDR3 DNA reads TGCGCCAGCAGTGCGGGACAGGGAAGTAAGAATGAGCAGTTCTTC. The chain combines TRBV5-1 with TRBJ2-1; TRBD1 agrees at 9 bases. V lost 5 bases, J lost 7 bases, and 10 bases stayed unmatched. The germline V gene encodes CDR1 SGHRS and CDR2 YFSETQ. The CDR3 covers 15 residues.

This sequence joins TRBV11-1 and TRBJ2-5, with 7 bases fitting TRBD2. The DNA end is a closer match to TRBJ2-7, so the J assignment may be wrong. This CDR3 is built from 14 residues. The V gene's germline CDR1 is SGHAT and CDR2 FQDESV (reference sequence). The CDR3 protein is CASSFDAGEGEQYF. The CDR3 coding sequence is TGTGCCAGCAGCTTTGACGCGGGGGAAGGCGAGCAGTACTTC.

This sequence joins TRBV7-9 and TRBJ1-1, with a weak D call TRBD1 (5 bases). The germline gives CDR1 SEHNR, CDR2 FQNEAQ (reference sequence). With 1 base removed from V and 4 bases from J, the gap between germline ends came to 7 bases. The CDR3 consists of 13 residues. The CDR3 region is CASSLGQGTEAFF. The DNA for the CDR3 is TGTGCCAGCAGCTTAGGCCAGGGCACTGAAGCTTTCTTT.

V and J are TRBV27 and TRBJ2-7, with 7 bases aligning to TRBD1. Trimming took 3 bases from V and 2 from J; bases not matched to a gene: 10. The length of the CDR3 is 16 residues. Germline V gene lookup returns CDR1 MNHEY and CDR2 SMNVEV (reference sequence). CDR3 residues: CASSLLTGVATYEQYF. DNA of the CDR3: TGTGCCAGCAGTTTGTTAACAGGGGTTGCCACCTACGAGCAGTACTTC.

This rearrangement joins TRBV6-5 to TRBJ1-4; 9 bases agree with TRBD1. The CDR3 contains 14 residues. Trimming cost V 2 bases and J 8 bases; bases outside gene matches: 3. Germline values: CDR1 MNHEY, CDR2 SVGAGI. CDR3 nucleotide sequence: TGTGCCAGCAGTTACGATGGACAGGGGGAAAAACTGTTTTTT. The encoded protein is CASSYDGQGEKLFF.

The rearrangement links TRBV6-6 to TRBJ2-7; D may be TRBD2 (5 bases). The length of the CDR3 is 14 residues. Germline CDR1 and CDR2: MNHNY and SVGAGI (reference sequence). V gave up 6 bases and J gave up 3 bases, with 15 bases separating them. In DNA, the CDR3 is TGTGCCAGCAGGGAGGCTGAACTCCGCTACGAGCAGTACTTC. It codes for CASREAELRYEQYF.

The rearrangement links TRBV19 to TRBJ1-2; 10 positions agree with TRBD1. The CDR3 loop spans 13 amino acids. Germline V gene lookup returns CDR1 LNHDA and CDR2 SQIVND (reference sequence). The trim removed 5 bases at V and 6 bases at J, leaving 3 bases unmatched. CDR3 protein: CASSLTGGNGYTF. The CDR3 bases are TGTGCCAGTAGTCTGACAGGGGGCAATGGCTACACCTTC. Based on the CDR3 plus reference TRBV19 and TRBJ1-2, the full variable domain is DGGITQSPKYLFRKEGQNVTLSCEQNLNHDAMYWYRQDPGQGLRLIYYSQIVNDFQKGDIAEGYSVSREKKESFPLTVTSAQKNPTAFYLCASSLTGGNGYTFGSGTRLTVV.

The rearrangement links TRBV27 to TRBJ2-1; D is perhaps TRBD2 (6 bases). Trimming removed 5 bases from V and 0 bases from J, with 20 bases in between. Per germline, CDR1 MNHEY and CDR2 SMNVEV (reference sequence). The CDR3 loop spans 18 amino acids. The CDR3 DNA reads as TGTGCCAGCAGTCCCCTCGGAGGGACGGGCAGCTCCTACAATGAGCAGTTCTTC. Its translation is CASSPLGGTGSSYNEQFF.

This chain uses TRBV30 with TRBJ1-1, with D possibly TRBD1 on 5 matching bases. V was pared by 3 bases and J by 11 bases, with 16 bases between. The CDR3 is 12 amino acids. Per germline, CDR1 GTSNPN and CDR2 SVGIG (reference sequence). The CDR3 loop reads CAWRPGGNVAFF. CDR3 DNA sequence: TGTGCCTGGAGGCCGGGGGGGAACGTTGCTTTCTTT.

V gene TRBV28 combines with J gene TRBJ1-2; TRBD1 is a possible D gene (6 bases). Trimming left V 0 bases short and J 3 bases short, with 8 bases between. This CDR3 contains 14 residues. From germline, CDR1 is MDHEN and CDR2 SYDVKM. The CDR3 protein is CASSLWSGDYGYTF. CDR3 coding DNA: TGTGCCAGCAGTTTATGGTCAGGGGACTATGGCTACACCTTC.

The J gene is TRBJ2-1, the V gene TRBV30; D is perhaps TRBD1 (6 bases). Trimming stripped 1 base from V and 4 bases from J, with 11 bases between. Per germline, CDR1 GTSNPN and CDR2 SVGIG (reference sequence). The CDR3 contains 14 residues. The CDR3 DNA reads TGTGCCTGGAGTGCCGGACAGCAGTACAATGAGCAGTTCTTC. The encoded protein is CAWSAGQQYNEQFF.

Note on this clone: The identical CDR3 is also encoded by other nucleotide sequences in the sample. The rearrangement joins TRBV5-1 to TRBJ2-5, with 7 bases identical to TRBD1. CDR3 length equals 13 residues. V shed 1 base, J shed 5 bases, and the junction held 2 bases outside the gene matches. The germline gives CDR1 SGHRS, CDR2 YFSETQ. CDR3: CASSLLGGETQYF. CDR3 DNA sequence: TGCGCCAGCAGCTTGCTAGGGGGCGAGACCCAGTACTTC.

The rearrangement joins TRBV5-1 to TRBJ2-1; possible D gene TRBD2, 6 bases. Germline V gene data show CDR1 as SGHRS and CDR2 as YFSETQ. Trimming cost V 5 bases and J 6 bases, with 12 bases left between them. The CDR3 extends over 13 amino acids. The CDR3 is CASSLGGINEQFF. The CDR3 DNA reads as TGCGCCAGCAGTCTCGGGGGAATCAATGAGCAGTTCTTC. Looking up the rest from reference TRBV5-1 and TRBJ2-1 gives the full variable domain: KAGVTQTPRYLIKTRGQQVTLSCSPISGHRSVSWYQQTPGQGLQFLFEYFSETQRNKGNFPGRFSGRQFSNSRSEMNVSTLELGDSALYLCASSLGGINEQFFGPGTRLTVL.

The DNA for the CDR3 is TGTGCCTGGAGTAGTGGACTAGCGGGTTACAATGAGCAGTTCTTC. Protein product: CAWSSGLAGYNEQFF. The chain couples TRBV30 to TRBJ2-1; 11 positions match TRBD2. The CDR3 consists of 15 residues. J gave up 4 bases and V 2 bases, and 4 bases lay outside the gene matches. Germline V CDR1 and CDR2: GTSNPN, SVGIG (reference sequence).

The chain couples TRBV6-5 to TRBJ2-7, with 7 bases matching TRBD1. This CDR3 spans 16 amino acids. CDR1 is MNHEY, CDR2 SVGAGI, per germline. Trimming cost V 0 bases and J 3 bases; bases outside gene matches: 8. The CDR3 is CASSYSAGGDLYEQYF. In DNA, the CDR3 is TGTGCCAGCAGTTACTCGGCAGGGGGTGACCTCTACGAGCAGTACTTC.

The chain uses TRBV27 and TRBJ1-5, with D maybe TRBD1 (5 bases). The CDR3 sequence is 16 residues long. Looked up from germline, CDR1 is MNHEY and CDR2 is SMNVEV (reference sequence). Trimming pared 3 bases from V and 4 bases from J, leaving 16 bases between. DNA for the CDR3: TGTGCCAGCAGTTTCGGCACAGGCAGATATAATCAGCCCCAGCATTTT. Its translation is CASSFGTGRYNQPQHF.

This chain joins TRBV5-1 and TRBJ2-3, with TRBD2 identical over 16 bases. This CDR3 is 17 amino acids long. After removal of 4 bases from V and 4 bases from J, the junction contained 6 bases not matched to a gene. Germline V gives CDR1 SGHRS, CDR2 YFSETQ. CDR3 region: CASSRGTSGRGSDTQYF. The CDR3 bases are TGCGCCAGCAGCCGAGGGACTAGCGGGAGGGGGTCAGATACGCAGTATTTT.

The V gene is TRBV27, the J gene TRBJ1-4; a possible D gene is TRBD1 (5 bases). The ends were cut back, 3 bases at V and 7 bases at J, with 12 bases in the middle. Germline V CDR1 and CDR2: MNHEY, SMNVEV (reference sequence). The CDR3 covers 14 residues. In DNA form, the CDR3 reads TGTGCCAGCAGTTTGACAGATCTTAGTGAAAAACTGTTTTTT. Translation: CASSLTDLSEKLFF.

The CDR3 region is CASSLVQGVEAFF. DNA for the CDR3: TGCGCCAGCAGCTTGGTGCAGGGGGTTGAAGCTTTCTTT. The chain links TRBV5-1 to TRBJ1-1; 7 nucleotides agree with TRBD1. V lost 0 bases, J lost 7 bases, and 3 bases stayed unmatched. Germline lookup yields CDR1 SGHRS and CDR2 YFSETQ. This CDR3 spans 13 amino acids. Complete variable domain (other parts from reference TRBV5-1 and TRBJ1-1): KAGVTQTPRYLIKTRGQQVTLSCSPISGHRSVSWYQQTPGQGLQFLFEYFSETQRNKGNFPGRFSGRQFSNSRSEMNVSTLELGDSALYLCASSLVQGVEAFFGQGTRLTVV.

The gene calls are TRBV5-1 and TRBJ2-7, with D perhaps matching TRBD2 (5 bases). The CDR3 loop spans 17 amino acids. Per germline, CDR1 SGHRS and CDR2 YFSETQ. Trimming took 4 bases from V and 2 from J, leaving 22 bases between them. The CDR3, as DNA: TGCGCCAGCAGCCCGGACCGATTCCTCCCGAGGGCCTACGAGCAGTACTTC. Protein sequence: CASSPDRFLPRAYEQYF.

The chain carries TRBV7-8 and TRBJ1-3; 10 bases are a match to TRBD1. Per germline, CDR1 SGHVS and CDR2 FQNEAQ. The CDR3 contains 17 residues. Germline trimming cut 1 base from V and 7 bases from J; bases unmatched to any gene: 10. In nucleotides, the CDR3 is TGTGCCAGCAGCTTAGGCCCCGGACAGGGGGGATGGAACACCATATATTTT. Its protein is CASSLGPGQGGWNTIYF.